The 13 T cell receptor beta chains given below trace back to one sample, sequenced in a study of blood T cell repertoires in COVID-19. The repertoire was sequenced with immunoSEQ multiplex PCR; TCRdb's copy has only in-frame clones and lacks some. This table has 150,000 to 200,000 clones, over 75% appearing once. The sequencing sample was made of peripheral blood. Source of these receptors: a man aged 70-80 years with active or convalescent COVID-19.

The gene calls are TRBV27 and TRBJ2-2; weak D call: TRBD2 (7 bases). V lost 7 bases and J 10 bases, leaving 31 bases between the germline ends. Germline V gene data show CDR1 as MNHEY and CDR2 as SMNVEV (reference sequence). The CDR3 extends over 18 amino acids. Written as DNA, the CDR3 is TGTGCCAGCAAAATCAGGGGACCTACTTTGGGGGGGGGCGAGGAGCTGTTTTTT. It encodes CASKIRGPTLGGGEELFF.

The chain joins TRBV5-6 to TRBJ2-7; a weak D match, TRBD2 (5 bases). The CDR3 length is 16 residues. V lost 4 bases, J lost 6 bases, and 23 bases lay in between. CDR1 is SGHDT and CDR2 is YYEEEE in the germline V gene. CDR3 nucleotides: TGTGCCAGCAGCCCATGGGTGGGCCTGGGTGGGAGCGAGCAGTACTTC. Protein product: CASSPWVGLGGSEQYF.

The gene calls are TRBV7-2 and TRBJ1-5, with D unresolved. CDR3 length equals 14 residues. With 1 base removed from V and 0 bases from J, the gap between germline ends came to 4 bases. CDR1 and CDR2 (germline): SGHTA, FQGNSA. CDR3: CASSLDSSNQPQHF. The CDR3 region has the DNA TGTGCCAGCAGCTTAGACAGTAGCAATCAGCCCCAGCATTTT. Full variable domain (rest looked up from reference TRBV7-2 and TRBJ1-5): GAGVSQSPSNKVTEKGKDVELRCDPISGHTALYWYRQSLGQGLEFLIYFQGNSAPDKSGLPSDRFSAERTGGSVSTLTIQRTQQEDSAVYLCASSLDSSNQPQHFGDGTRLSIL.

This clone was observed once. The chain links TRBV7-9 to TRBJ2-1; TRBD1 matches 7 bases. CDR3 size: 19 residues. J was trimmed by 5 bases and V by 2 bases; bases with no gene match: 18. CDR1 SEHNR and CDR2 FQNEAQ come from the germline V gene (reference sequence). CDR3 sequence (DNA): TGTGCCAGCAGCTTAATGGTTCGGACACGGGACAGCTTAAACAATGAGCAGTTCTTC. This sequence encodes CASSLMVRTRDSLNNEQFF.

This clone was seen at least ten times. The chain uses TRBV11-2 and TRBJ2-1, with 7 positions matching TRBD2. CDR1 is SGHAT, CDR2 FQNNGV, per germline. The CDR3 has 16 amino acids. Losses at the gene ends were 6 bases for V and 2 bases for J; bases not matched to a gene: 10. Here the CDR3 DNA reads TGTGCCAGCAGATCCCTTCTAGCGGTACCCTACAATGAGCAGTTCTTC. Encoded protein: CASRSLLAVPYNEQFF.

For the CDR3, the DNA is TGTGCCAGCAGCTTAGGTCCGGCTAGCGGGGGGGCTGGGGCCAACGTCCTGACTTTC. Amino acids: CASSLGPASGGAGANVLTF. The V and J genes are TRBV7-6 and TRBJ2-6; 12 bases line up with TRBD2. Trimming at V came to 1 base and at J to 2 bases, leaving 6 bases not matched to a gene. Germline CDR1 is SGHVS and CDR2 is FNYEAQ. CDR3 length equals 19 residues. Variable domain in full (rest from reference TRBV7-6 and TRBJ2-6): GAGVSQSPRYKVTKRGQDVALRCDPISGHVSLYWYRQALGQGPEFLTYFNYEAQQDKSGLPNDRFSAERPEGSISTLTIQRTEQRDSAMYRCASSLGPASGGAGANVLTFGAGSRLTVL.

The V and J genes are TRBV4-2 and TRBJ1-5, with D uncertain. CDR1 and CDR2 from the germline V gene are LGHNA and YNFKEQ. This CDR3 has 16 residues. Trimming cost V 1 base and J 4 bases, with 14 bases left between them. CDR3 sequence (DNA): TGTGCCAGCAGCCAAGGGGTAACAGAGGGTAATCAGCCCCAGCATTTT. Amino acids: CASSQGVTEGNQPQHF.

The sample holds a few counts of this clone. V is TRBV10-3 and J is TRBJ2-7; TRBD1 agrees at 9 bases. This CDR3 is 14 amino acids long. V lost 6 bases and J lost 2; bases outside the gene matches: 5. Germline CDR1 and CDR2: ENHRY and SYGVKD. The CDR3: CAIRRTGEPYEQYF. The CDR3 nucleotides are TGTGCCATCAGACGGACAGGGGAGCCCTACGAGCAGTACTTC.

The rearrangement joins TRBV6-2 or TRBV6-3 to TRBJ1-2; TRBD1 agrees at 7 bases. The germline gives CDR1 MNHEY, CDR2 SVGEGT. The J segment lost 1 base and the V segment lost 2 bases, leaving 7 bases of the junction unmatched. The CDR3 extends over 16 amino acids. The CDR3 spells CASSYTGQEFNYGYTF. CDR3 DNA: TGTGCCAGCAGTTACACCGGACAGGAATTTAACTATGGCTACACCTTC.

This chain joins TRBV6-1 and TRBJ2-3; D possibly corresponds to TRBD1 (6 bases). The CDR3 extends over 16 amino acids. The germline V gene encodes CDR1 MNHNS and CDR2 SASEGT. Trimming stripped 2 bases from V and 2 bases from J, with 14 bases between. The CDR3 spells CASSESVGQPTDTQYF. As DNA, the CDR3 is TGTGCCAGCAGTGAAAGTGTTGGACAGCCCACAGATACGCAGTATTTT.

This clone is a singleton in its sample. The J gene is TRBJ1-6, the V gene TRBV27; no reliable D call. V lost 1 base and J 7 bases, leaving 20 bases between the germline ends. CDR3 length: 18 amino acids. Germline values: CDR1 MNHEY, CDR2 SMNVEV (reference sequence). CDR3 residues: CASSLYALGRMENSPLHF. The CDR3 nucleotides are TGTGCCAGCAGTTTATATGCCCTAGGGAGAATGGAGAATTCACCCCTCCACTTT.

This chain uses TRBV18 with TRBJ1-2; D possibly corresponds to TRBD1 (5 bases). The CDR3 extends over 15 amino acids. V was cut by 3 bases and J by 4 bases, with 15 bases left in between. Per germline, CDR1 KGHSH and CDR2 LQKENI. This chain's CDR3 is CASSPSREGLYGYTF. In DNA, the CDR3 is TGTGCCAGCTCACCGTCCAGGGAGGGCCTCTATGGCTACACCTTC.

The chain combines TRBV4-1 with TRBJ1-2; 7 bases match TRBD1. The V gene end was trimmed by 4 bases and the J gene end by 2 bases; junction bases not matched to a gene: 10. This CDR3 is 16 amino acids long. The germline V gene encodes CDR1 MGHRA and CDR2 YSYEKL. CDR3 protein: CASSLLRGQRNYGYTF. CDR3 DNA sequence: TGCGCCAGCAGCCTTTTGAGGGGACAGAGAAACTATGGCTACACCTTC.